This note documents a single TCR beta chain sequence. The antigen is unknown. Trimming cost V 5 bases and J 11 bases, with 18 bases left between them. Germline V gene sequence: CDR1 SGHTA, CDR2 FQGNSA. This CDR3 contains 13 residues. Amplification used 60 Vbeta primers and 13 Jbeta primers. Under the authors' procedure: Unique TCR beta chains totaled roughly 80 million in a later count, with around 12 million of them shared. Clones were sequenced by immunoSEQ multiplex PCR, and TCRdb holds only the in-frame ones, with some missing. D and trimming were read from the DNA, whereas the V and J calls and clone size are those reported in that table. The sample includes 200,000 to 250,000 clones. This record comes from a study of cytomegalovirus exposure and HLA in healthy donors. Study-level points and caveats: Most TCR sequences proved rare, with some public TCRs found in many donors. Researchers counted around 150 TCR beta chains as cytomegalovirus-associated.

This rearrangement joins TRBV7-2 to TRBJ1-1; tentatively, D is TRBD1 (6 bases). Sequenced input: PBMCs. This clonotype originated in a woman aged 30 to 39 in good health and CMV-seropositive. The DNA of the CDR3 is TGTGCCAGCAGCCCCGACAGGAAATTGACGGCTTTCTTT. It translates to CASSPDRKLTAFF.